The clone carrying this TCR beta chain is classed as medium-sized (0.01 to 0.1%). Here the CDR3 omits its conserved ending phenylalanine or tryptophan, so a read error is the likely source. The record originates from a study of lung T cells in sarcoidosis with Löfgren's syndrome. Study-level information: Repertoire analyses centered on Löfgren's syndrome patients.

In TCRdb, the reads were re-called with MiXCR into one record per CDR3 protein. Among some 2,900 distinct CDR3 sequences, about 28% were seen once, and the ten largest hold 10% to 15%. The TCR sequence derives from a human donor with sarcoidosis (Löfgren's syndrome or another form), or a control subject (not recorded which). Input material: CD4+ T cells from bronchoalveolar lavage.

The CDR3 loop is CASSQDLGEGQPQHL. The CDR3 DNA follows: TGTGCCAGCAGCCAGGATCTAGGAGAAGGGCAGCCCCAGCATCTT. The rearrangement joins TRBV4-2 to TRBJ1-5, with D uncertain. Germline CDR1 reads LGHNA; CDR2 reads YNFKEQ. The CDR3 runs to 15 residues. Trimming shortened V by 3 bases and J by 7 bases, and 16 bases separated the two germline ends.